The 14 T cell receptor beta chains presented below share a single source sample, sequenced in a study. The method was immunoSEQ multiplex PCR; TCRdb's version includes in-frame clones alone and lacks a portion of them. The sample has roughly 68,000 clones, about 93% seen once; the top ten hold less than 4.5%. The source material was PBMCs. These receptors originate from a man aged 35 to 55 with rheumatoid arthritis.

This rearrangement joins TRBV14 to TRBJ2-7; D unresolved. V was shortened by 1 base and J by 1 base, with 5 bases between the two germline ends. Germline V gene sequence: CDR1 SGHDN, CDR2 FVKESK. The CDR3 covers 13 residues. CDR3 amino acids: CASSQAQSYEQYF. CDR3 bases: TGTGCCAGCAGCCAAGCCCAGTCCTACGAGCAGTACTTC.

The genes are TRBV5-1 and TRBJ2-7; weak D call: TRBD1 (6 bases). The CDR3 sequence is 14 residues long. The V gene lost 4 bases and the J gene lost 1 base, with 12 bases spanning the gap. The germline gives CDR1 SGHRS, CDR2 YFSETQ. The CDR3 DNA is TGCGCCAGCAGCAGTACAGGGAATTCCTACGAGCAGTACTTC. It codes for CASSSTGNSYEQYF.

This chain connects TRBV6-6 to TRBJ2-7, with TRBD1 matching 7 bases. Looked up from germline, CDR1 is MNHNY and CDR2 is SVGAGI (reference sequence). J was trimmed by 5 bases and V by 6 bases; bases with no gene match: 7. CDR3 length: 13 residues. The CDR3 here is CASSDRAPHEQYF. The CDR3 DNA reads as TGTGCCAGCAGCGACAGGGCCCCCCACGAGCAGTACTTC.

The CDR3 is CATSDLRREGAGELFF. For the CDR3, the DNA is TGTGCCACCAGTGATCTCAGGCGGGAGGGGGCCGGGGAGCTGTTTTTT. The V and J genes are TRBV24-1 and TRBJ2-2, with TRBD2 matching over 9 bases. The ends lost 3 bases at V and 6 bases at J; junction bases unmatched: 7. CDR3 length: 16 residues. CDR1 and CDR2 from the germline V gene are KGHDR and SFDVKD.

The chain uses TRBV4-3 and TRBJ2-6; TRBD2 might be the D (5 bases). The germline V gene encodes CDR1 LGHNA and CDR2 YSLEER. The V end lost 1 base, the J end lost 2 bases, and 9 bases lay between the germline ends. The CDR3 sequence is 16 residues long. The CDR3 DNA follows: TGCGCCAGCAGCCAAGCCTGGGGAGCTGGGGCCAACGTCCTGACTTTC. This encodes CASSQAWGAGANVLTF.

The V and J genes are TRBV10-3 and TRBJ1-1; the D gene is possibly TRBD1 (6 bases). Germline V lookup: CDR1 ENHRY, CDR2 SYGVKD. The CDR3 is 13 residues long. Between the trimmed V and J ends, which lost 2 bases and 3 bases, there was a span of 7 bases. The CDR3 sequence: CAISETGYTEAFF. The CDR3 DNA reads TGTGCCATCAGTGAGACAGGGTACACTGAAGCTTTCTTT.

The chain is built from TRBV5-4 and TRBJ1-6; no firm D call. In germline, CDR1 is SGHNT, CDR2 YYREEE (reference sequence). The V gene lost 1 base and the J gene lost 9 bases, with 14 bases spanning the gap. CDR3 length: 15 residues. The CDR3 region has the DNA TGTGCCAGCAGCTTGCAACCGGGGATGAGTTCACCCCTCCACTTT. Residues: CASSLQPGMSSPLHF.

The DNA of the CDR3 is TGTGCCAGCAGCTTAGCAACAGGGGGCGCCTCACCCCTCCACTTT. This codes for CASSLATGGASPLHF. The chain joins TRBV11-1 to TRBJ1-6, with 9 bases that match TRBD1. The CDR3 is 15 amino acids. CDR1 is SGHAT and CDR2 is FQDESV in the germline V gene (reference sequence). The V segment lost 0 bases and the J segment 10 bases; nucleotides outside the gene matches: 4.

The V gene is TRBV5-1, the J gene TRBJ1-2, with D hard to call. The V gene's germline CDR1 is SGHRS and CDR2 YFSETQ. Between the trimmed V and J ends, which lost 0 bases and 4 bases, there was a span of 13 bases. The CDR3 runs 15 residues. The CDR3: CASSLDGTSSYGYTF. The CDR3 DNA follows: TGCGCCAGCAGCTTGGATGGTACATCCTCCTATGGCTACACCTTC.

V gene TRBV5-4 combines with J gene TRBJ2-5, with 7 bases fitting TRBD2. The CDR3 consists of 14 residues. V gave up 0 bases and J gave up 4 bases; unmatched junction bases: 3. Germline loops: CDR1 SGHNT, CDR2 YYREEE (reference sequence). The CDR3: CASSLGSGAETQYF. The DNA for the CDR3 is TGTGCCAGCAGCTTGGGGAGCGGGGCAGAGACCCAGTACTTC.

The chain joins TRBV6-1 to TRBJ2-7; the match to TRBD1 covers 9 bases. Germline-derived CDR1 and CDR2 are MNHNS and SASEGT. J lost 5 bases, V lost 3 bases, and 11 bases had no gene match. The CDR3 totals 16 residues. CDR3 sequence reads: CASSDQDRGDFNEQYF. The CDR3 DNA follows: TGTGCCAGCAGTGACCAAGACAGGGGGGATTTTAACGAGCAGTACTTC.

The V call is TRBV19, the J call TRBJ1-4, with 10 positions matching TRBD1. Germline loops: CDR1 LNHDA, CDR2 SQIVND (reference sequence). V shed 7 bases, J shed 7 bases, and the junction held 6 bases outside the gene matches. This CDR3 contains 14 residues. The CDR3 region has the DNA TGTGCCAGTACCCCGACAGGGGGCTTTGAAAAACTGTTTTTT. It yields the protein CASTPTGGFEKLFF.

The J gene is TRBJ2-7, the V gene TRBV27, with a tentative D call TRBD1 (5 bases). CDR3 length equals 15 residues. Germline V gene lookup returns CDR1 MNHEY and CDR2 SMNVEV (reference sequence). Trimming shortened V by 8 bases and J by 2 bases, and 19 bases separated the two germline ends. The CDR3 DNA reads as TGTGCCAGCGGCAAAAATGGGGCCCCCCCCTACGAGCAGTACTTC. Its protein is CASGKNGAPPYEQYF.

The chain's CDR3 is CASSLSGQGKLFF. The CDR3 DNA reads TGTGCCAGCAGCTTATCCGGTCAGGGAAAACTGTTTTTT. The chain is built from TRBV5-5 and TRBJ1-4, with D possibly being TRBD1 (5 bases). The germline gives CDR1 SGHKS, CDR2 YYEKEE (reference sequence). The CDR3 spans 13 residues. V lost 2 bases to trimming and J lost 10 bases, with 12 bases between them.